This TCR beta chain originates from a study of cytomegalovirus exposure and HLA in healthy donors. The CDR3 extends over 14 amino acids. The germline CDR1 and CDR2 sequences are SEHNR and FQNEAQ (reference sequence). The V end lost 4 bases, the J end lost 3 bases, and 12 bases lay between the germline ends. This clone was counted only a few times. Its antigen is unknown. Study-wide findings and caveats: Rare TCR sequences dominated, though some public TCRs recurred in many donors. As a later analysis revealed, most CMV-associated TCR beta chains appeared HLA-restricted. Common viral pathogens seemed to be connected with several of the most significant clusters, according to a later analysis.

With 60 Vbeta and 13 Jbeta primers, the PCR was carried out. Measured with immunoSEQ multiplex PCR; TCRdb has only the in-frame clones, and not every one. The table lists under 150,000 clones, over 75% of them singletons. The rearrangement uses TRBV7-9 and TRBJ1-1; tentatively, D is TRBD1 (6 bases). The sample was PBMCs. The origin of this receptor is a woman aged 25 to 45 in good health and CMV-seropositive. CDR3 nucleotide sequence: TGTGCCAGCAGCTATACAGGGAGTTACACTGAAGCTTTCTTT. It translates to CASSYTGSYTEAFF. Variable domain in full (rest from reference TRBV7-9 and TRBJ1-1): DTGVSQNPRHKITKRGQNVTFRCDPISEHNRLYWYRQTLGQGPEFLTYFQNEAQLEKSRLLSDRFSAERPKGSFSTLEIQRTEQGDSAMYLCASSYTGSYTEAFFGQGTRLTVV.